These 13 T cell receptor beta chains were sequenced from one sample in a study of blood T cell repertoires in COVID-19. Data came from immunoSEQ multiplex PCR; TCRdb stores just in-frame clones and leaves some out. The table has 200,000 to 250,000 clones, approximately 90% seen once; the top ten hold 2% to 3%. Sequencing was performed on peripheral blood. These TCRs come from a man between 25 and 39 years old with COVID-19, enrolled during active disease.

The chain joins TRBV7-9 to TRBJ1-1; the D gene is possibly TRBD1 (5 bases). Trimming stripped 5 bases from V and 0 bases from J, with 10 bases between. The CDR3 length is 14 residues. Germline V gene lookup returns CDR1 SEHNR and CDR2 FQNEAQ (reference sequence). Written as DNA, the CDR3 is TGTGCCAGCAGCCCCTGGGGGGTGAACACTGAAGCTTTCTTT. Its protein product is CASSPWGVNTEAFF.

The rearrangement joins TRBV3-1 (or the pseudogene TRBV3-2) to TRBJ2-7; 7 bases are a match to TRBD1. This CDR3 region has 14 residues. Germline-derived CDR1 and CDR2 are LGHDT and YNNKEL (reference sequence). V was pared by 4 bases and J by 3 bases, with 6 bases of the junction left unmatched. The CDR3 region is CASSLGDRDYEQYF. The CDR3 region has the DNA TGTGCCAGCAGCCTTGGGGACAGAGACTACGAGCAGTACTTC.

The rearrangement joins TRBV19 to TRBJ2-3, with TRBD1 matching 8 bases. Germline V CDR1 and CDR2: LNHDA, SQIVND (reference sequence). The length of the CDR3 is 15 residues. With 5 bases clipped from V and 1 base from J, the junction kept 5 bases outside the gene matches. The CDR3 reads CASSRLGQGTDTQYF. DNA for the CDR3: TGTGCCAGTAGTCGGCTGGGACAGGGCACAGATACGCAGTATTTT.

The V call is TRBV15, the J call TRBJ2-3; D is possibly TRBD2 (5 bases). Germline V gene data show CDR1 as LNHNV and CDR2 as YYDKDF (reference sequence). The CDR3 totals 16 residues. Deletions cut 0 bases from V and 10 bases from J, with 20 bases between. In DNA form, the CDR3 reads TGTGCCACCAGCAGAGATTCGGACTGGATCCTAGTCCCGCAGTATTTT. Its protein is CATSRDSDWILVPQYF.

This chain uses TRBV6-2 or TRBV6-3 with TRBJ1-6; D is perhaps TRBD1 (6 bases). Germline CDR1 is MNHEY and CDR2 is SVGEGT. The V and J ends lost 6 bases and 7 bases respectively, with 13 bases between them. The CDR3 is 14 residues long. CDR3 region: CASSSTGQNSPLHF. The CDR3 DNA follows: TGTGCCAGCAGCTCGACAGGCCAGAATTCACCCCTCCACTTT.

This clone was observed at least ten times. CDR3 amino acids: CAWSRGGDTGELFF. The CDR3 DNA sequence: TGTGCCTGGAGTCGGGGAGGGGATACCGGGGAGCTGTTTTTT. The chain recombines TRBV30 with TRBJ2-2; 7 nucleotides match TRBD2. Germline assignment: CDR1 GTSNPN and CDR2 SVGIG (reference sequence). The CDR3 length is 14 residues. The J segment lost 5 bases and the V segment lost 2 bases, leaving 5 bases of the junction unmatched.

The chain is built from TRBV11-2 and TRBJ2-7; TRBD2 matches 11 bases. From germline, CDR1 is SGHAT and CDR2 FQNNGV. The CDR3 spans 16 residues. J was trimmed by 0 bases and V by 3 bases; bases with no gene match: 4. CDR3 protein: CASSFSGRGSSYEQYF. CDR3 bases: TGTGCCAGCAGCTTTAGCGGGAGGGGAAGCTCCTACGAGCAGTACTTC.

V gene TRBV10-3 combines with J gene TRBJ1-2; the D gene is possibly TRBD1 (5 bases). CDR3 length: 16 residues. V lost 0 bases to trimming and J lost 4 bases, with 15 bases between them. Germline V gene lookup returns CDR1 ENHRY and CDR2 SYGVKD. The CDR3 here is CAISESGWGVLYGYTF. In nucleotides, the CDR3 is TGTGCCATCAGTGAGTCAGGCTGGGGCGTACTCTATGGCTACACCTTC.

The chain couples TRBV19 to TRBJ1-1; D gene ambiguous. Germline CDR1 LNHDA, CDR2 SQIVND (reference sequence). Trimming took 6 bases from V and 4 from J, leaving 12 bases between them. This CDR3 spans 13 amino acids. CDR3 in amino acids: CASSNYRGTEAFF. In DNA, the CDR3 is TGTGCCAGTAGCAACTACCGGGGCACTGAAGCTTTCTTT.

The chain joins TRBV10-1 to TRBJ1-4, with TRBD1 as a possible D gene (6 bases). Trimming shortened V by 5 bases and J by 3 bases, and 13 bases separated the two germline ends. The CDR3 length is 15 residues. Germline V lookup: CDR1 WNHNN, CDR2 SYGVQD (reference sequence). The CDR3 DNA reads as TGCGCCAGCAGTACCAGAGGGGGTTCTAATGAAAAACTGTTTTTT. Translating gives CASSTRGGSNEKLFF.

This chain uses TRBV7-2 with TRBJ1-3; D possibly corresponds to TRBD1 (5 bases). This CDR3 comprises 16 residues. The V end lost 5 bases, the J end lost 0 bases, and 14 bases lay between the germline ends. Germline-derived CDR1 and CDR2 are SGHTA and FQGNSA. Written as DNA, the CDR3 is TGTGCCAGCAGCCTTATAGACAGTTTCTCTGGAAACACCATATATTTT. It codes for CASSLIDSFSGNTIYF.

V is TRBV7-2 and J is TRBJ1-1, with D possibly matching TRBD1 (6 bases). The CDR3 is 13 residues long. CDR1 and CDR2 (germline): SGHTA, FQGNSA. V was clipped by 4 bases and J by 7 bases, with 13 bases between them. The CDR3 reads CASSSDRGIEAFF. In DNA, the CDR3 is TGTGCCAGCAGCTCGGACAGAGGGATTGAAGCTTTCTTT.

CDR3 DNA: TGTGCCAGTAGGGCGGTTAGCGATCAGACCGGGGAGCTGTTTTTT. Protein product: CASRAVSDQTGELFF. The chain has TRBV19 and TRBJ2-2, with D possibly matching TRBD2 (5 bases). The CDR3 has 15 amino acids. Germline V gene sequence: CDR1 LNHDA, CDR2 SQIVND (reference sequence). Trimming took off 6 bases at V and 5 bases at J, with 16 bases between the two ends.